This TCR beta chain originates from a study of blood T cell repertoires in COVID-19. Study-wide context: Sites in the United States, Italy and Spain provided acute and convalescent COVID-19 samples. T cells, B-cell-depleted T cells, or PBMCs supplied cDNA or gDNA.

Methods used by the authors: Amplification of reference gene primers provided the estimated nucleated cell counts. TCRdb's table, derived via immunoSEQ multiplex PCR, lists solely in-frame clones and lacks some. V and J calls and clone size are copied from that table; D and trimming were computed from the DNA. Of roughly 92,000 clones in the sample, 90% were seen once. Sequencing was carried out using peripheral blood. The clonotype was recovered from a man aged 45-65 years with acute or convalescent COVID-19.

Here the CDR3 DNA reads TGTGCCAGGAAAGGACAGGGGGAATACGAGCAGTACTTC. Translated: CARKGQGEYEQYF. This chain connects TRBV6-4 to TRBJ2-7, with 10 bases fitting TRBD1. Losses at the gene ends were 9 bases for V and 4 bases for J; bases not matched to a gene: 6. CDR3 length equals 13 residues. The germline V gene has CDR1 MRHNA and CDR2 SNTAGT.